This T cell receptor (beta chain) was sequenced during a study of response to subunit inactivated influenza vaccine. This clonotype has just a few counts. No antigen is known for it. Germline trimming cut 5 bases from V and 3 bases from J; bases unmatched to any gene: 6. This CDR3 spans 14 amino acids. From the RT-PCR reads, TCRdb called clonotypes with MiXCR, one entry per CDR3 protein. The table includes 800,000 to 1,000,000 distinct CDR3 sequences, less than 25% detected once. Study-wide findings and caveats: Few additional T cells are recruited per seasonal influenza vaccination, authors suggested.

The chain joins TRBV12-3 or TRBV12-4 to TRBJ2-5; TRBD1 matches 7 bases. The clonotype originates from a man aged 45 to 65 who received an inactivated influenza vaccine. This specimen was PBMCs from blood, taken around 5 days after vaccination. In nucleotides, the CDR3 is TGTGCCAGCAGTCCGTCGACAGGGAAAGAGACCCAGTACTTC. Residues: CASSPSTGKETQYF.